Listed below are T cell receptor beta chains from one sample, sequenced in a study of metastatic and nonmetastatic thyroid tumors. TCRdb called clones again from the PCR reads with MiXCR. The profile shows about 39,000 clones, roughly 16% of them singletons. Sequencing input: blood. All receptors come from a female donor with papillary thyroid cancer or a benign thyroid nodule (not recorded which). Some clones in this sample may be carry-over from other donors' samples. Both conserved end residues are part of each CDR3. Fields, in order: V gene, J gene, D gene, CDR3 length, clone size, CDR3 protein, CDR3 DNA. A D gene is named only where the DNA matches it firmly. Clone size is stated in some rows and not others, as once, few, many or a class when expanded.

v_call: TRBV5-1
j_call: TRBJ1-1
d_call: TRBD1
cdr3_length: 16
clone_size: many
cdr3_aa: CASSTRTGTEDTEAFF
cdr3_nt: TGCGCCAGCAGCACCCGGACAGGGACGGAGGACACTGAAGCTTTCTTT

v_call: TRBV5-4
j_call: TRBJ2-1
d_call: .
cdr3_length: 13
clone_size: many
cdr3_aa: CASSLVSSDEQFF
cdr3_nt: TGTGCCAGCAGCTTGGTATCCAGTGATGAGCAGTTCTTC

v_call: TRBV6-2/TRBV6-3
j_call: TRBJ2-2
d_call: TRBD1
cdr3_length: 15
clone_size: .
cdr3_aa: CASRSGTGGLGELFF
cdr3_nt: TGTGCCAGCCGGAGCGGGACAGGGGGACTCGGGGAGCTGTTTTTT

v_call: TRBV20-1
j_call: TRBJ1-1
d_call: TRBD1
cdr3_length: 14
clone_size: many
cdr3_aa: CSALTGKLDTEAFF
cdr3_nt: TGCAGTGCGTTGACAGGGAAGCTGGACACTGAAGCTTTCTTT

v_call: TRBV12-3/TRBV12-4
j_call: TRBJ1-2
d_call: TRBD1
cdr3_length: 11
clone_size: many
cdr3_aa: CASRSTGDHIF
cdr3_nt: TGTGCCAGCAGATCCACAGGGGACCACATCTTC

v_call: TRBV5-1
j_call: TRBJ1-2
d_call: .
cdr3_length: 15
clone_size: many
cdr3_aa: CASSLADPRGYGYTF
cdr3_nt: TGCGCCAGCAGCTTGGCCGACCCACGAGGCTATGGCTACACCTTC

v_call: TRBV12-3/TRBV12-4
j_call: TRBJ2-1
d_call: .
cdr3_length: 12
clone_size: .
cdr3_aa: CASRQGGTEQFF
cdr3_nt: TGTGCCAGCAGACAGGGGGGGACTGAGCAGTTCTTC

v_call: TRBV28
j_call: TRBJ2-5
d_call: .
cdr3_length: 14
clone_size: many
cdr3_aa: CASSLQGHSETQYF
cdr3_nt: TGTGCCAGCAGTTTACAGGGGCACTCGGAGACCCAGTACTTC

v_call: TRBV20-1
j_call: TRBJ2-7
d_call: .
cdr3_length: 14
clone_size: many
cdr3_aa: CSARSLGTAYEQYF
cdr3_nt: TGCAGTGCTAGAAGTCTTGGCACAGCCTACGAGCAGTACTTC

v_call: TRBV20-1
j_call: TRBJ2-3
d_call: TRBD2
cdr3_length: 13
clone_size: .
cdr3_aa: CSACLAGTDAQYF
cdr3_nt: TGCAGTGCTTGTCTAGCGGGCACAGATGCGCAGTATTTT

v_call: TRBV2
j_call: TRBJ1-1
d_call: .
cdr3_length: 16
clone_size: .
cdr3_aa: CASSEGVGFRGREAFF
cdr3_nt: TGTGCCAGCAGCGAGGGGGTGGGCTTCAGAGGGCGTGAAGCTTTCTTT

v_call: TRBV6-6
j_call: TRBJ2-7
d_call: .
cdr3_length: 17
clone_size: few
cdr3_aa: CASSYPKGLEGSYEQYF
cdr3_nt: TGTGCCAGCAGTTACCCAAAGGGGTTGGAGGGATCCTACGAGCAGTACTTC

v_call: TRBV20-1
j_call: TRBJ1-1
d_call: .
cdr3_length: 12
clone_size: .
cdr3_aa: CSAWSERTEAFF
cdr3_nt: TGCAGTGCATGGTCGGAGAGGACTGAAGCTTTCTTT

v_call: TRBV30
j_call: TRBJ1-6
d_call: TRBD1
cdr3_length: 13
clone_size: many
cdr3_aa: CAWRTGTNSPLHF
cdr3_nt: TGTGCCTGGAGGACAGGGACCAATTCACCCCTCCACTTT

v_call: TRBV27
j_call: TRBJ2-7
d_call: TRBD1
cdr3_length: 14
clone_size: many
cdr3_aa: CASSPWDRFYEQYF
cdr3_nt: TGTGCCAGCAGTCCATGGGACAGGTTCTACGAGCAGTACTTC

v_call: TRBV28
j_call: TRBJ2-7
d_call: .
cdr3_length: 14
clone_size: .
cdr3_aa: CASIPTWPHSEQYF
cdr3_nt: TGTGCCAGCATACCCACCTGGCCCCATTCAGAGCAGTACTTC

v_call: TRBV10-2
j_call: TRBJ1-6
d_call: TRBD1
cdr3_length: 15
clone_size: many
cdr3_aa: CATNQQGDYNSPLHF
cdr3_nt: TGCGCCACGAACCAACAGGGGGACTATAATTCACCCCTCCACTTT

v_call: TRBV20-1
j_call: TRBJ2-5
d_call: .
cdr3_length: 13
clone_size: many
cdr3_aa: CSAFLGPTQTQYF
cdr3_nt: TGCAGTGCCTTTTTGGGACCAACTCAGACCCAGTACTTC

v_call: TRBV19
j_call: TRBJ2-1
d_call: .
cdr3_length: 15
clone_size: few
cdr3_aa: CASSPYHGVGNEQFF
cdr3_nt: TGTGCCAGTAGTCCTTACCACGGAGTGGGCAATGAGCAGTTCTTC

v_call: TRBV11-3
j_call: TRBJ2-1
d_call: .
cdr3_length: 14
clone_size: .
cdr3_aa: CASSLDLQSPQQFF
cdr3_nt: TGTGCCAGCAGCTTAGATCTTCAGTCACCCCAGCAGTTCTTC

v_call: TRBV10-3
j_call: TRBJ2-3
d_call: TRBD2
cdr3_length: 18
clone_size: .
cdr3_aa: CAISAGTSGSPSTDTQYF
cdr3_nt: TGTGCCATCAGTGCCGGGACTAGCGGGAGTCCTAGCACAGATACGCAGTATTTT

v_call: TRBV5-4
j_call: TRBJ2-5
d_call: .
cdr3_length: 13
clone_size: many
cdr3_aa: CASSVDIGETQYF
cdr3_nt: TGTGCCAGCAGCGTAGACATCGGGGAGACCCAGTACTTC

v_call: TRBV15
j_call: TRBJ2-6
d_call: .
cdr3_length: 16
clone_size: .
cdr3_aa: CATSRDIEGGANVLTF
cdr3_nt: TGTGCCACCAGCAGAGATATCGAGGGCGGGGCCAACGTCCTGACTTTC

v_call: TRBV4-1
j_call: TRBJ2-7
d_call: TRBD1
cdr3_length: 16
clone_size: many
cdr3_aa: CASSQDIGTGFGEQYF
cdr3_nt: TGCGCCAGCAGCCAAGATATAGGGACAGGGTTTGGCGAGCAGTACTTC

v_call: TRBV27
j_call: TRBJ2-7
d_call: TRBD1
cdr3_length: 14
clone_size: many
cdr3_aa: CASSPSGQSYEQYF
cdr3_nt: TGTGCCAGCAGTCCATCGGGACAGTCCTACGAGCAGTACTTC

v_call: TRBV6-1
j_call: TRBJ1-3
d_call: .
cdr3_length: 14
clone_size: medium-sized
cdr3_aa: CASSRVGEGNTIYF
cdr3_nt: TGTGCCAGCTCGCGCGTGGGGGAGGGAAACACCATATATTTT

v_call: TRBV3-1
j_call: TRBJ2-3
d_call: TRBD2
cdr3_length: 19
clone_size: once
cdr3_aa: CASSPRVAGGGGITDTQYF
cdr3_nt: TGTGCCAGCAGCCCTCGTGTGGCTGGTGGCGGGGGAATCACAGATACGCAGTATTTT

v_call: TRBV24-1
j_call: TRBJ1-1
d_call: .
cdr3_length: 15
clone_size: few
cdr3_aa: CATSDPDHGVTEAFF
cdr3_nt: TGTGCCACCAGTGATCCTGACCATGGGGTAACTGAAGCTTTCTTT